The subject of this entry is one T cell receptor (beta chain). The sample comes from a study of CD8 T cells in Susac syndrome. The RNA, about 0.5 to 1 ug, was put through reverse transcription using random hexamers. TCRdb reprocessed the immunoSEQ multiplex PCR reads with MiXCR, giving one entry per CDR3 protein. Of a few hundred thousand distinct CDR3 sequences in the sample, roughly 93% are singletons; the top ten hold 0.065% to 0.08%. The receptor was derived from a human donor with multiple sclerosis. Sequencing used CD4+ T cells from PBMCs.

This CDR3 reads CASSHPREPGLGLQQYF. CDR3 DNA sequence: TGCGCCAGCAGCCACCCCAGGGAACCGGGACTAGGTCTCCAGCAGTACTTC. V and J are TRBV4-1 and TRBJ2-7, with TRBD2 matching over 8 bases. Germline CDR1 and CDR2: MGHRA and YSYEKL. The CDR3 has 17 residues. V lost 3 bases, J lost 8 bases, and 18 bases stayed unmatched.